The source of this T cell receptor (beta chain) is a study of cytomegalovirus exposure and HLA in healthy donors. Study-level findings and limits: It was reported in a later analysis that an Asian-associated ancestry cluster showed fewer N-insertions than the 666-donor mean. Available immune exposure information covered CMV serostatus only. Rarity held for most TCR sequences, but there were some public TCRs that occurred in many donors.

The CDR3 runs to 17 residues. Germline V gives CDR1 SGHVS, CDR2 FQNEAQ. V lost 5 bases to trimming and J lost 0 bases; unmatched junction nucleotides: 12. The PCR made use of 60 Vbeta and 13 Jbeta primers. The assay was immunoSEQ multiplex PCR, and TCRdb's table has in-frame clones only and misses some. The sample shows 120,000 to 150,000 clones, over 60% of them seen only once. Remarks on this clone: Antigen specificity is unknown.

The chain combines TRBV7-8 with TRBJ1-1, with 7 bases aligning to TRBD1. The sequenced sample consisted of PBMCs. This TCR was recovered from a man aged 40-49 years in good health and CMV-seropositive. DNA for the CDR3: TGTGCCAGCAGCACCGTTAACAGGGGAACTATGAACACTGAAGCTTTCTTT. Protein sequence: CASSTVNRGTMNTEAFF.